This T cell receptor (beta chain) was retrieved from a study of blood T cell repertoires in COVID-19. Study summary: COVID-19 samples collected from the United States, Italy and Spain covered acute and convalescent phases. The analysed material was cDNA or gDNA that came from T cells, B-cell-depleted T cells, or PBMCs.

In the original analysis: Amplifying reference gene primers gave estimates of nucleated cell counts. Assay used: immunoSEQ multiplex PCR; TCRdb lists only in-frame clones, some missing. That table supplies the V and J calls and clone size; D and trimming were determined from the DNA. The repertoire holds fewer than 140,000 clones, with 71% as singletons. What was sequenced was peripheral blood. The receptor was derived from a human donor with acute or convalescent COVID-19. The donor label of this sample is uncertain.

In nucleotides, the CDR3 is TGTGCCAGCAAATTCTCTCCCGGGAACAATCAGCCCCAGCATTTT. It encodes CASKFSPGNNQPQHF. This chain joins TRBV6-5 and TRBJ1-5; D uncertain. CDR3 length: 15 amino acids. Germline V CDR1 and CDR2: MNHEY, SVGAGI. V lost 7 bases and J 3 bases, leaving 16 bases between the germline ends.